The 24 T cell receptor beta chains below come from one sample, sequenced in a study of T cell changes during pregnancy in multiple sclerosis. The protocol was immunoSEQ multiplex PCR, while the TCRdb copy is restricted to in-frame clones and leaves out a portion. The data show approximately 100,000 clones, almost 95% seen once. Sequenced here: peripheral blood, sampled before pregnancy. The receptors come from a female donor with multiple sclerosis, enrolled in a pregnancy study.

The chain is built from TRBV19 and TRBJ2-5; D is perhaps TRBD2 (5 bases). The V gene lost 3 bases and the J gene lost 5 bases, with 16 bases spanning the gap. The CDR3 covers 15 residues. Germline CDR1 LNHDA, CDR2 SQIVND (reference sequence). DNA for the CDR3: TGTGCCAGTAGTATTGGCTTCGGGGTGGAGGAGACCCAGTACTTC. It yields the protein CASSIGFGVEETQYF.

The CDR3 loop is CASSWGDGNNEQFF. The CDR3, as DNA: TGTGCCAGCAGCTGGGGAGACGGAAACAATGAGCAGTTCTTC. The rearrangement joins TRBV6-1 to TRBJ2-1, with TRBD2 as a possible D gene (5 bases). Between the trimmed V and J ends, which lost 6 bases and 5 bases, there was a span of 14 bases. Germline V CDR1 and CDR2: MNHNS, SASEGT. The CDR3 totals 14 residues.

The rearrangement joins TRBV27 to TRBJ1-1, with 10 bases aligning to TRBD1. Germline V lookup: CDR1 MNHEY, CDR2 SMNVEV (reference sequence). The CDR3 covers 16 residues. V was clipped by 2 bases and J by 5 bases; unmatched bases: 8. CDR3 amino acids: CASSLRRGQGSTEAFF. The CDR3 DNA reads as TGTGCCAGCAGTTTAAGGAGGGGACAGGGGTCGACTGAAGCTTTCTTT.

This chain joins TRBV7-9 and TRBJ2-2; D is uncertain. The CDR3 consists of 12 residues. Between the trimmed V and J ends, which lost 5 bases and 5 bases, there was a span of 6 bases. CDR1 is SEHNR and CDR2 is FQNEAQ in the germline V gene (reference sequence). Here the CDR3 DNA reads TGTGCCAGCAGCCCTTTTACCGGGGAGCTGTTTTTT. Amino acid sequence: CASSPFTGELFF.

The chain has TRBV9 and TRBJ2-4; TRBD1 is a possible D gene (6 bases). V gave up 0 bases and J gave up 5 bases, with 18 bases separating them. Germline V gene sequence: CDR1 SGDLS, CDR2 YYNGEE. CDR3 size: 17 residues. CDR3 sequence reads: CASSVASAGAAQNIQYF. The CDR3 region has the DNA TGTGCCAGCAGCGTAGCTTCGGCAGGGGCGGCCCAAAACATTCAGTACTTC. Drawing the rest from reference TRBV9 and TRBJ2-4, the complete variable domain is DSGVTQTPKHLITATGQRVTLRCSPRSGDLSVYWYQQSLDQGLQFLIQYYNGEERAKGNILERFSAQQFPDLHSELNLSSLELGDSALYFCASSVASAGAAQNIQYFGAGTRLSVL.

The rearrangement links TRBV2 to TRBJ1-1; TRBD1 might be the D (5 bases). In germline, CDR1 is SNHLY, CDR2 FYNNEI. The CDR3 covers 13 residues. Trimming took 4 bases from V and 4 from J, leaving 10 bases between them. CDR3 amino acids: CASSGGWSTEAFF. CDR3 nucleotides: TGTGCCAGCAGTGGGGGCTGGAGCACTGAAGCTTTCTTT.

The gene calls are TRBV29-1 and TRBJ2-3; 8 bases map to TRBD1. Per germline, CDR1 SQVTM and CDR2 ANQGSEA. V gave up 6 bases and J gave up 6 bases; unmatched junction bases: 2. The CDR3 loop spans 11 amino acids. In DNA form, the CDR3 reads TGCAGCGTCCGGACAGGGGATACGCAGTATTTT. It yields the protein CSVRTGDTQYF.

The rearrangement joins TRBV29-1 to TRBJ1-1; D is unresolved. Deletions cut 5 bases from V and 0 bases from J, with 7 bases between. This CDR3 region has 12 residues. The germline V gene encodes CDR1 SQVTM and CDR2 ANQGSEA. The CDR3 coding sequence is TGCAGCGTTAGACACTTGAACACTGAAGCTTTCTTT. Protein: CSVRHLNTEAFF.

The chain joins TRBV6-6 to TRBJ2-3; D possibly corresponds to TRBD2 (5 bases). The CDR3 sequence is 14 residues long. V was pared by 2 bases and J by 2 bases, with 8 bases between. CDR1 MNHNY and CDR2 SVGAGI come from the germline V gene (reference sequence). The CDR3 bases are TGTGCCAGCAGTTACGAGGGATACACAGATACGCAGTATTTT. It is translated as CASSYEGYTDTQYF.

This chain joins TRBV27 and TRBJ1-4; D gene unclear. The germline V and J ends were trimmed by 6 bases and 5 bases, with 13 bases remaining between them. Germline CDR1 and CDR2: MNHEY and SMNVEV (reference sequence). This CDR3 is 14 amino acids long. The CDR3 spells CASRPQVLNEKLFF. DNA for the CDR3: TGTGCCAGCAGGCCCCAGGTCCTCAATGAAAAACTGTTTTTT.

The rearrangement uses TRBV25-1 and TRBJ1-5; no clear D gene. This CDR3 has 18 amino acids. CDR1 and CDR2 from the germline V gene are MGHDK and SYGVNS. The ends were cut back, 7 bases at V and 4 bases at J, with 26 bases in the middle. The DNA of the CDR3 is TGTGCCAGCACCCTCGGAGGACCTCTGGCCCCATTTAATCAGCCCCAGCATTTT. This gives the protein CASTLGGPLAPFNQPQHF.

The chain recombines TRBV11-2 with TRBJ2-7; 8 bases are a match to TRBD2. Trimming at V came to 3 bases and at J to 5 bases, leaving 6 bases not matched to a gene. This CDR3 contains 14 residues. In germline, CDR1 is SGHAT, CDR2 FQNNGV. CDR3 in amino acids: CASSFGRVGDEQYF. In DNA, the CDR3 is TGTGCCAGCAGCTTCGGGAGGGTGGGGGACGAGCAGTACTTC.

The chain recombines TRBV30 with TRBJ1-6; D uncertain. The CDR3 sequence is 12 residues long. Trimming pared 1 base from V and 9 bases from J, leaving 7 bases between. Germline V gene sequence: CDR1 GTSNPN, CDR2 SVGIG (reference sequence). CDR3 sequence: CAWSGNSSPLHF. CDR3 DNA sequence: TGTGCCTGGAGTGGAAATAGTTCACCCCTCCACTTT.

The chain employs TRBV28 and TRBJ2-5; 9 bases match TRBD1. Looked up from germline, CDR1 is MDHEN and CDR2 is SYDVKM. Trimming removed 2 bases from V and 2 bases from J; junction bases left unmatched: 3. The CDR3 has 15 residues. CDR3 DNA sequence: TGTGCCAGCAGTTTACCCGGGACAGGGCAAGAGACCCAGTACTTC. Translated, it gives CASSLPGTGQETQYF.

The chain joins TRBV7-8 to TRBJ1-3; D is uncertain. The germline CDR1 and CDR2 sequences are SGHVS and FQNEAQ. The length of the CDR3 is 15 residues. V gave up 3 bases and J gave up 0 bases, with 9 bases separating them. The CDR3 reads CASSFSGSSGNTIYF. The CDR3 DNA reads TGTGCCAGCAGCTTCAGTGGGAGCTCTGGAAACACCATATATTTT.

The gene calls are TRBV5-1 and TRBJ2-7; 8 bases are a match to TRBD2. V shed 4 bases, J shed 5 bases, and the junction held 11 bases outside the gene matches. Germline V gene data show CDR1 as SGHRS and CDR2 as YFSETQ. The CDR3 runs to 15 residues. CDR3 protein: CASSNTGTRANEQYF. Here the CDR3 DNA reads TGCGCCAGCAGCAACACCGGGACTAGGGCAAACGAGCAGTACTTC.

This clone was seen once. In nucleotides, the CDR3 is TGTGCCACTTCGAGCGGGAGCGATTTCGGGGAGCTGTTTTTT. This codes for CATSSGSDFGELFF. V usage is TRBV19 and J usage is TRBJ2-2, with 8 bases aligning to TRBD2. Germline CDR1 reads LNHDA; CDR2 reads SQIVND (reference sequence). The trim removed 10 bases at V and 7 bases at J, leaving 11 bases unmatched. The CDR3 is 14 residues long.

The chain carries TRBV30 and TRBJ1-2, with 9 bases lining up with TRBD1. This CDR3 has 13 residues. Germline-derived CDR1 and CDR2 are GTSNPN and SVGIG (reference sequence). V was clipped by 0 bases and J by 7 bases; unmatched bases: 3. The CDR3 here is CAWSVGDRAGYTF. CDR3 in DNA: TGTGCCTGGAGTGTAGGGGACAGGGCTGGCTACACCTTC. The full variable domain, completed using reference TRBV30 and TRBJ1-2, is SQTIHQWPATLVQPVGSPLSLECTVEGTSNPNLYWYRQAAGRGLQLLFYSVGIGQISSEVPQNLSASRPQDRQFILSSKKLLLSDSGFYLCAWSVGDRAGYTFGSGTRLTVV.

The chain has TRBV19 and TRBJ1-1; 8 bases fit TRBD1. V lost 1 base, J lost 4 bases, and 8 bases stayed unmatched. The germline gives CDR1 LNHDA, CDR2 SQIVND (reference sequence). This CDR3 contains 16 residues. Here the CDR3 reads CASSIGQGAPGTEAFF. In DNA form, the CDR3 reads TGTGCCAGTAGTATAGGGCAGGGGGCGCCGGGCACTGAAGCTTTCTTT.

This sequence joins TRBV6-5 and TRBJ2-7; 8 bases align to TRBD1. Losses at the gene ends were 6 bases for V and 3 bases for J; bases not matched to a gene: 10. The CDR3 runs 15 residues. Looked up from germline, CDR1 is MNHEY and CDR2 is SVGAGI. In DNA, the CDR3 is TGTGCCAGCAGCCACCTCGGACAGGGCTACTACGAGCAGTACTTC. This encodes CASSHLGQGYYEQYF.

This sequence joins TRBV5-1 and TRBJ2-3; D perhaps matches TRBD2 (6 bases). Germline CDR1 reads SGHRS; CDR2 reads YFSETQ. The germline V and J ends were trimmed by 0 bases and 0 bases, with 8 bases remaining between them. CDR3 size: 15 residues. The CDR3 region is CASSLARGSTDTQYF. In DNA, the CDR3 is TGCGCCAGCAGCTTGGCGCGGGGTAGCACAGATACGCAGTATTTT.

This clone has only one observation. The chain employs TRBV7-9 and TRBJ2-1, with D possibly being TRBD1 (6 bases). This CDR3 comprises 16 residues. Germline V gene lookup returns CDR1 SEHNR and CDR2 FQNEAQ (reference sequence). The V and J ends lost 5 bases and 5 bases respectively, with 19 bases between them. The CDR3 loop reads CASSRETGGLNNEQFF. As DNA, the CDR3 is TGTGCCAGCAGCCGAGAGACAGGTGGATTAAACAATGAGCAGTTCTTC. The entire variable domain, with the rest obtained from reference TRBV7-9 and TRBJ2-1, is as follows: DTGVSQNPRHKITKRGQNVTFRCDPISEHNRLYWYRQTLGQGPEFLTYFQNEAQLEKSRLLSDRFSAERPKGSFSTLEIQRTEQGDSAMYLCASSRETGGLNNEQFFGPGTRLTVL.

The rearrangement uses TRBV5-6 and TRBJ2-3; D not resolved. This CDR3 is built from 15 residues. Germline V gives CDR1 SGHDT, CDR2 YYEEEE. V shed 7 bases and J shed 1 base, with 16 bases lying between them. This chain's CDR3 is CASSPLGSRTDTQYF. Written as DNA, the CDR3 is TGTGCCAGCTCGCCTCTGGGTAGCCGCACAGATACGCAGTATTTT. Looking up the rest from reference TRBV5-6 and TRBJ2-3 gives the full variable domain: DAGVTQSPTHLIKTRGQQVTLRCSPKSGHDTVSWYQQALGQGPQFIFQYYEEEERQRGNFPDRFSGHQFPNYSSELNVNALLLGDSALYLCASSPLGSRTDTQYFGPGTRLTVL.

The rearrangement uses TRBV29-1 and TRBJ2-3; 9 bases line up with TRBD1. The CDR3 consists of 13 residues. V dropped 3 bases and J dropped 9; count of bases not matched to a gene: 7. Germline V lookup: CDR1 SQVTM, CDR2 ANQGSEA. CDR3 nucleotides: TGCAGCGTTGAGGGACGGGGACAGGGAACGCAGTATTTT. Protein: CSVEGRGQGTQYF.